This T cell receptor beta chain is drawn from a study of T cell responses to AZD1222 COVID-19 vaccine. Trimming left V 6 bases short and J 4 bases short, with 12 bases between. The CDR3 contains 13 residues. Only in-frame clones appear in the TCRdb table, and some are missing; sequencing was by immunoSEQ multiplex PCR. Of about 120,000 clones listed, less than 90% are singletons. The sequence derives from an adult in good health. Sequences were derived from peripheral blood, sampled on day 0 of AZD1222 vaccination. The genes are TRBV12-3 or TRBV12-4 and TRBJ2-5; unclear D gene. The CDR3 reads CASSQWEGETQYF. The CDR3, as DNA: TGTGCCAGCAGCCAATGGGAAGGAGAGACCCAGTACTTC.